This T cell receptor beta chain was found in a study of tumor and adjacent non-tumor tissue in lung cancer. No cell sorting was done before RNA was extracted from the tissue. More than 3 cm separated this lung sample from the edge of the tumor. Donors were chemotherapy-naive, newly diagnosed lung cancer surgical patients in China, August–late 2014. The library came from three nested PCR rounds adapted from ARM-PCR protocols. TCRdb analysed the multiplex PCR reads with MiXCR anew, one entry per CDR3 protein. The table records approximately 100,000 distinct CDR3 sequences, 50% to 70% of them present only once. Germline V CDR1 and CDR2: MGHRA, YSYEKL. The length of the CDR3 is 15 residues.

Sequenced: distant non-tumor lung tissue. The origin of this receptor is a man between 25 and 39 years old with non-small cell lung cancer. The V call is TRBV4-1, the J call TRBJ1-5; D is unclear. CDR3 region: CARSQDLGSNQPQHF. Written as DNA, the CDR3 is TGCGCAAGAAGCCAAGATCTGGGTAGCAATCAGCCCCAGCATTTT.